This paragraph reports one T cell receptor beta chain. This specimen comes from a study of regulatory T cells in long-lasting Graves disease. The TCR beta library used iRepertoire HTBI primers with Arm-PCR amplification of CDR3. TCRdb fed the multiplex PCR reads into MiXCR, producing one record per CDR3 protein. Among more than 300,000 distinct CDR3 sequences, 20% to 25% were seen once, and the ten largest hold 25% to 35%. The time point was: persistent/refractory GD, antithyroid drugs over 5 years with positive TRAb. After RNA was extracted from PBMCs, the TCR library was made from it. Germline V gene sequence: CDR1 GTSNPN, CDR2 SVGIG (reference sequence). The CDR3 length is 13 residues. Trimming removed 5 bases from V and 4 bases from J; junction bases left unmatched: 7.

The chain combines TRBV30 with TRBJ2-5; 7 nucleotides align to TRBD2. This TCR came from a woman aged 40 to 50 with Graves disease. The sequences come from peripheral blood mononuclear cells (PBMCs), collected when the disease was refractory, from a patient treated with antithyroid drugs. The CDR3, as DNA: TGTGCCTGGTCCTGGGGGGGGTCAGAGACCCAGTACTTC. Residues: CAWSWGGSETQYF.